This T cell receptor beta chain was documented in a study of cytomegalovirus exposure and HLA in healthy donors. The study's findings and limits: Most TCR sequences showed up rarely, but some public TCRs showed up in many donors. The classifier was said to identify cytomegalovirus status with high specificity and sensitivity. According to an earlier analysis, most TCR beta V segments yielded productive rearrangements about 87% or about 30% of the time.

PCR primers comprised 60 Vbeta and 13 Jbeta primers. Repertoires were generated with immunoSEQ multiplex PCR, while TCRdb's copy carries only in-frame clones and drops some. Among about 140,000 clones, roughly four fifths were seen once, and the ten largest hold approximately 9.7%. This clone was detected only a few times. Antigen unknown. Trimming took 3 bases from V and 8 from J, leaving 17 bases between them. The CDR3 is made up of 15 amino acids. Germline V gives CDR1 SNHLY, CDR2 FYNNEI. The receptor was derived from a woman aged 60-70 years in good health and CMV-seropositive. The chain joins TRBV2 to TRBJ2-1; D possibly corresponds to TRBD2 (5 bases). The sample taken for sequencing was PBMCs. CDR3 sequence reads: CASSDLVDSFDEQFF. The CDR3 DNA sequence: TGTGCCAGCAGTGATCTGGTGGACTCGTTTGATGAGCAGTTCTTC.